These 26 T cell receptor beta chains were sequenced from one sample in a study of T cells in localized non-small cell lung cancer (dated by TCRdb to 2020 to 2021). Library prep was done by the immunoSEQ multiplex PCR assay. Entries here come from immuneACCESS through TCRdb and include only in-frame sequences with V and J called. Some clones fail to appear in such tables; in the studies checked, an unresolved V gene covers under half of the shortfall, and the cause of the remainder is unknown. The sample includes 65,000 to 90,000 clones, with over 70% observed a single time. The ten largest make up about 19% of the sample. The sequencing here drew on PBMCs, taken before any cancer treatment. The receptor source for this set is a man aged 35 to 70 with stage II squamous cell lung carcinoma.

The chain recombines TRBV2 with TRBJ1-2; 10 bases agree with TRBD1. After removal of 5 bases from V and 10 bases from J, the junction contained 10 bases not matched to a gene. This CDR3 comprises 14 residues. Germline assignment: CDR1 SNHLY and CDR2 FYNNEI. In DNA, the CDR3 is TGTGCCAGCAGTAGGGACAGGGGATCGGGGGACTACACCTTC. As protein: CASSRDRGSGDYTF.

This clone was detected once. The genes are TRBV9 and TRBJ2-1, with D perhaps TRBD2 (6 bases). Per the germline V gene, CDR1 is SGDLS and CDR2 is YYNGEE. The germline V and J ends were trimmed by 5 bases and 5 bases, with 14 bases remaining between them. The CDR3 spans 14 residues. CDR3 region: CASRAGPADNEQFF. The CDR3 region has the DNA TGTGCCAGCAGAGCGGGCCCAGCGGACAATGAGCAGTTCTTC.

This chain connects TRBV7-3 to TRBJ2-5; D is undetermined. The CDR3 contains 14 residues. V lost 5 bases and J lost 5, with 15 bases in between. Germline CDR1 reads SGHTA; CDR2 reads FQGTGA. The CDR3 nucleotides are TGTGCCAGCAGCCCGGCCGGGCGGTCGGAGACCCAGTACTTC. It codes for CASSPAGRSETQYF.

This clone was seen at least ten times. This chain joins TRBV29-1 and TRBJ2-4; D remains ambiguous. Germline loops: CDR1 SQVTM, CDR2 ANQGSEA. The CDR3 consists of 11 residues. Trimming stripped 8 bases from V and 5 bases from J, with 10 bases between. The CDR3 DNA sequence: TGCAGCTTCGGACGACAAAACATTCAGTACTTC. Translating it yields CSFGRQNIQYF.

The J gene is TRBJ2-5, the V gene TRBV29-1, with a weak D call TRBD2 (5 bases). This CDR3 comprises 12 residues. In germline, CDR1 is SQVTM, CDR2 ANQGSEA. V was pared by 8 bases and J by 7 bases, with 17 bases between. The CDR3 DNA sequence: TGCAGCTCCCTGGACTCTGTCGGGACCCAGTACTTC. Translated, it gives CSSLDSVGTQYF. The full variable domain, completed using reference TRBV29-1 and TRBJ2-5, is SAVISQKPSRDICQRGTSLTIQCQVDSQVTMMFWYRQQPGQSLTLIATANQGSEATYESGFVIDKFPISRPNLTFSTLTVSNMSPEDSSIYLCSSLDSVGTQYFGPGTRLLVL.

At least ten counts were recorded for this clone. This chain connects TRBV4-2 to TRBJ2-3, with 10 bases that match TRBD1. Per germline, CDR1 LGHNA and CDR2 YNFKEQ. The CDR3 runs 18 residues. J was trimmed by 2 bases and V by 0 bases; bases with no gene match: 8. CDR3 residues: CASSQDNIGTGVTDTQYF. In DNA, the CDR3 is TGTGCCAGCAGCCAAGATAATATCGGGACAGGGGTCACAGATACGCAGTATTTT.

The CDR3 DNA sequence: TGCGCCAGCAGCAACCGGGACAGGTCCTACAATGAGCAGTTCTTC. Amino acid sequence: CASSNRDRSYNEQFF. The V gene is TRBV5-1, the J gene TRBJ2-1; 8 nucleotides match TRBD1. The CDR3 is 15 residues long. Germline loops: CDR1 SGHRS, CDR2 YFSETQ. V lost 4 bases and J lost 1; bases outside the gene matches: 4.

This chain uses TRBV2 with TRBJ2-5, with D perhaps assigned TRBD1 or TRBD2 (6 bases each). The CDR3 loop spans 16 amino acids. CDR1 and CDR2 from the germline V gene are SNHLY and FYNNEI. With 4 bases removed from V and 5 bases from J, the gap between germline ends came to 20 bases. In nucleotides, the CDR3 is TGTGCCAGCAGTGTAGAGGGGGGACTCGGCGGTGAGACCCAGTACTTC. Translation gives CASSVEGGLGGETQYF.

The V and J genes are TRBV11-2 and TRBJ1-2; tentative D call: TRBD1 (6 bases). Between the trimmed V and J ends, which lost 5 bases and 8 bases, there was a span of 27 bases. Germline CDR1 and CDR2: SGHAT and FQNNGV. The CDR3 contains 17 residues. The CDR3 protein is CASSPGAGTINRAGYTF. The CDR3, as DNA: TGTGCCAGCAGCCCAGGGGCCGGGACGATTAACCGAGCGGGCTACACCTTC.

The rearrangement uses TRBV14 and TRBJ2-7; D is possibly TRBD1 or TRBD2 (5 bases each). V was clipped by 4 bases and J by 6 bases, with 13 bases between them. This CDR3 comprises 13 residues. Germline V gives CDR1 SGHDN, CDR2 FVKESK. The CDR3 spells CASSRGLGREQYF. In DNA, the CDR3 is TGTGCCAGCAGCCGGGGATTGGGACGCGAGCAGTACTTC.

The gene calls are TRBV5-5 and TRBJ2-1, with 12 bases identical to TRBD2. The V gene end was trimmed by 5 bases and the J gene end by 6 bases; junction bases not matched to a gene: 6. The CDR3 has 15 residues. Germline-derived CDR1 and CDR2 are SGHKS and YYEKEE (reference sequence). CDR3 sequence: CASRLTSGGLNEQFF. The CDR3 DNA reads TGTGCCAGCAGACTCACTAGCGGGGGGCTCAATGAGCAGTTCTTC.

This chain uses TRBV14 with TRBJ2-7; 9 bases fit TRBD2. Unmatched junction bases numbered 6, after V lost 4 bases and J lost 2 bases. CDR3 length: 15 amino acids. Germline V gene data show CDR1 as SGHDN and CDR2 as FVKESK. This CDR3 is CASSPLAGDTYEQYF. CDR3 coding DNA: TGTGCCAGCAGCCCTTTAGCGGGAGACACCTACGAGCAGTACTTC.

This clone was seen only once. The CDR3 DNA follows: TGCGCCAGCAGCTTGGCCGGGGGGGCTCGCAATTCACCCCTCCACTTT. Translation gives CASSLAGGARNSPLHF. The gene calls are TRBV5-1 and TRBJ1-6; the D gene is possibly TRBD1 (6 bases). CDR1 and CDR2 from the germline V gene are SGHRS and YFSETQ. This CDR3 spans 16 amino acids. V dropped 0 bases and J dropped 7 bases, with 14 bases sitting between them.

V and J are TRBV19 and TRBJ2-6; no definite D call. The ends were cut back, 2 bases at V and 0 bases at J, with 8 bases in the middle. CDR1 and CDR2 from the germline V gene are LNHDA and SQIVND (reference sequence). The CDR3 is 16 amino acids. This CDR3 is CASSIMRASGANVLTF. Written as DNA, the CDR3 is TGTGCCAGTAGTATAATGAGAGCCTCTGGGGCCAACGTCCTGACTTTC. Looking up the rest from reference TRBV19 and TRBJ2-6 gives the full variable domain: DGGITQSPKYLFRKEGQNVTLSCEQNLNHDAMYWYRQDPGQGLRLIYYSQIVNDFQKGDIAEGYSVSREKKESFPLTVTSAQKNPTAFYLCASSIMRASGANVLTFGAGSRLTVL.

This chain uses TRBV5-1 with TRBJ2-1; TRBD2 agrees at 12 bases. Per the germline V gene, CDR1 is SGHRS and CDR2 is YFSETQ. V lost 0 bases, J lost 0 bases, and 10 bases stayed unmatched. The CDR3 spans 20 residues. CDR3 protein: CASSLAKTSGSHSSYNEQFF. The DNA for the CDR3 is TGCGCCAGCAGCTTGGCTAAGACTAGCGGGAGCCATAGCTCCTACAATGAGCAGTTCTTC.

This chain links TRBV5-1 with TRBJ1-5; 7 bases agree with TRBD1. CDR1 SGHRS and CDR2 YFSETQ come from the germline V gene. This CDR3 is built from 15 residues. The V segment lost 0 bases and the J segment 3 bases; nucleotides outside the gene matches: 3. CDR3 coding DNA: TGCGCCAGCAGCTTGGAAGGGACAGACAATCAGCCCCAGCATTTT. Amino acids: CASSLEGTDNQPQHF.

This chain connects TRBV30 to TRBJ1-6; maybe TRBD1 (5 bases). This CDR3 is built from 15 residues. The ends were cut back, 1 base at V and 6 bases at J, with 13 bases in the middle. Germline V gives CDR1 GTSNPN, CDR2 SVGIG (reference sequence). CDR3 sequence (DNA): TGTGCCTGGAGTGAAAAGACAGTCTCTAATTCACCCCTCCACTTT. Its translation is CAWSEKTVSNSPLHF.

V gene TRBV5-6 combines with J gene TRBJ1-1, with D possibly matching TRBD1 (5 bases). V was trimmed by 1 base and J by 7 bases, leaving 14 bases between them. CDR1 and CDR2 from the germline V gene are SGHDT and YYEEEE. The CDR3 contains 14 residues. The CDR3 DNA reads TGTGCCAGCAGCTTGCGCCTCGGTGGGGGTGAAGCTTTCTTT. Translating gives CASSLRLGGGEAFF.

In this sample, this clone turned up once. The J gene is TRBJ1-1, the V gene TRBV10-3, with D tentatively TRBD1 (6 bases). Per germline, CDR1 ENHRY and CDR2 SYGVKD. The V and J ends lost 7 bases and 0 bases respectively, with 12 bases between them. CDR3 length equals 14 residues. This CDR3 is CAITRTAMNTEAFF. As DNA, the CDR3 is TGTGCCATCACCAGGACAGCAATGAACACTGAAGCTTTCTTT.

This chain joins TRBV7-9 and TRBJ2-2; D perhaps matches TRBD2 (6 bases). The germline V gene encodes CDR1 SEHNR and CDR2 FQNEAQ (reference sequence). CDR3 length equals 14 residues. Trimming left V 8 bases short and J 4 bases short, with 14 bases between. The DNA of the CDR3 is TGTGCCAGCGTGCCGGGAGTTGTCACCGGGGAGCTGTTTTTT. The encoded protein is CASVPGVVTGELFF.

The chain employs TRBV5-1 and TRBJ2-6; TRBD1 agrees at 7 bases. V shed 1 base and J 9 bases; nucleotides not matched to a gene: 13. The V gene's germline CDR1 is SGHRS and CDR2 YFSETQ. CDR3 size: 17 residues. DNA of the CDR3: TGCGCCAGCAGCTTGCCCCTTGACAGGGTCCTAGGCAACGTCCTGACTTTC. It yields the protein CASSLPLDRVLGNVLTF.

CDR3 bases: TGTGCCAGCAGCTCGGATCGGAGAAGCACAGATACGCAGTATTTT. This encodes CASSSDRRSTDTQYF. The genes are TRBV7-2 and TRBJ2-3, with unresolved D. V was clipped by 4 bases and J by 0 bases, with 11 bases between them. CDR1 is SGHTA and CDR2 is FQGNSA in the germline V gene. There are 15 residues in the CDR3.

V and J are TRBV7-2 and TRBJ2-5; 10 positions agree with TRBD1. The V gene's germline CDR1 is SGHTA and CDR2 FQGNSA. This CDR3 is built from 15 residues. With V trimmed by 3 bases and J by 2 bases, 3 bases remained unmatched. CDR3: CASSLGQGRQETQYF. The CDR3 DNA sequence: TGTGCCAGCAGCTTGGGACAGGGGCGGCAAGAGACCCAGTACTTC.

The chain combines TRBV5-1 with TRBJ2-1, with 11 bases that match TRBD2. CDR3 length: 15 residues. In germline, CDR1 is SGHRS, CDR2 YFSETQ. Trimming removed 3 bases from V and 6 bases from J; junction bases left unmatched: 5. CDR3 sequence (DNA): TGCGCCAGCAGCTGGCTAGCGGGAGGTGGCAATGAGCAGTTCTTC. Protein sequence: CASSWLAGGGNEQFF.

The CDR3 DNA reads TGTGCCACAAGGGGACAGGGCAATCAGCCCCAGCATTTT. Translated, it gives CATRGQGNQPQHF. The genes are TRBV19 and TRBJ1-5; 8 nucleotides align to TRBD1. This CDR3 has 13 residues. Germline V lookup: CDR1 LNHDA, CDR2 SQIVND (reference sequence). V trimming: 10 bases; J trimming: 2 bases; junction bases outside the gene matches: 4.

The CDR3 bases are TGTGCCAGCAGCTTAACGCACTGGGAGGACAATGAGCAGTTCTTC. It encodes CASSLTHWEDNEQFF. V is TRBV11-2 and J is TRBJ2-1; maybe TRBD2 (6 bases). The length of the CDR3 is 15 residues. V lost 2 bases and J 5 bases, leaving 13 bases between the germline ends. Germline V gene lookup returns CDR1 SGHAT and CDR2 FQNNGV.